The clone carrying this TCR beta chain was detected a few times. The antigen is undetermined. This specimen comes from a study of T-cell memory formation after mild COVID-19. Study-level results: While clones contracting from day 15 to 85 were balanced between CD4 and CD8, later expanders leaned CD4+.

cDNA libraries for TCR alpha and TCR beta, carrying sample barcodes and UMIs, came from 5'RACE with constant-segment primers. One entry per CDR3 protein, called by TCRdb with MiXCR from the 5' RACE reads. There are 95,000 to 120,000 distinct CDR3 sequences in the sample; over 15% occur only once, and roughly 6% lies in the top ten. This CDR3 has 14 amino acids. The germline CDR1 and CDR2 sequences are MNHNS and SASEGT. Trimming cost V 1 base and J 2 bases, with 9 bases left between them. The chain has TRBV6-1 and TRBJ2-7; possible D gene TRBD1, 5 bases. This receptor was identified in a man aged 18 to 30 who had mild COVID-19 (a few samples of this study predate the infection). Cell type and time point are not known. Sequenced sample: PBMCs or a T cell subset sorted from them (not recorded which). CDR3 sequence: CASSEGPTAYEQYF. In DNA, the CDR3 is TGTGCCAGCAGTGAAGGCCCGACAGCCTACGAGCAGTACTTC.